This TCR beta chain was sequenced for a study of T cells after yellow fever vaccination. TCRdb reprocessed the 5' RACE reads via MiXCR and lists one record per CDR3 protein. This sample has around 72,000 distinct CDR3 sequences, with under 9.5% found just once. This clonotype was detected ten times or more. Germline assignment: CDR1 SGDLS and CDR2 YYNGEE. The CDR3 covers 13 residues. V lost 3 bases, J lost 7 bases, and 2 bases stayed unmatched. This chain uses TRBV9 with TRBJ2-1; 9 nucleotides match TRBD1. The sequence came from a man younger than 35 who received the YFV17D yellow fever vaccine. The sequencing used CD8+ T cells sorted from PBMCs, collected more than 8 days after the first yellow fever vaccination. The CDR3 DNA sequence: TGTGCCAGCAGCGAGGGGACAGGGAATGAGCAGTTCTTC. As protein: CASSEGTGNEQFF.